This T cell receptor (beta chain) derives from a study of tumor-infiltrating lymphocytes in primary liver carcinoma (dated by TCRdb to between 2016 and 2019). As for the study more broadly: Between late 2015 and March 2016, about 5 patients in China with histopathologically diagnosed primary liver carcinoma had surgical resection. Hepatocellular carcinoma (four) or combined HCC and intrahepatic cholangiocarcinoma (one) was present in the five patients, who were three men and two women aged 30 to 69 years. The five patients had tumors of stage T1-T3 N0M0, with maximum diameters ranging from about 4 to 11 cm. Each sample produced roughly 3.5 to 7.13 million productive TCRbeta reads, and read depth showed no significant difference between tissue types. Across five regions of each liver tumor, along with adjacent normal tissue and blood, the study brought together TCRbeta repertoire sequencing, expression microarrays and whole-exome sequencing. TCRbeta repertoire sequencing covered about 35 specimens from 5 patients: 25 or so tumor regions, 5 adjacent noncancerous liver tissues and 5 peripheral blood samples. Repertoires from technical replicates were highly reproducible, with mean shared-clone rates about 0.9 and correlation coefficients above 0.98. Summary of the overall study and its limitations: The top 250 clones accounted for a significantly greater share of the repertoire in tumors than in blood (p = 0.039). Repertoire overlap was found to be higher between tumor regions (mean around 36%) than between tumor-adjacent (about 17%) or tumor-blood (roughly 15%) pairs, consistent with antigen-driven expansion. Bulk unsorted samples precluded comparing CD4+ and CD8+ T cell repertoires. Because sequencing covered only the TCR beta chain and unpaired alpha chains were not captured, true repertoire diversity is likely underestimated. Only 4 or 5 patients were included in the study, and the authors note that the findings should be validated in a larger study.

Looking up the germline V gene yields CDR1 SGHRS and CDR2 YFSETQ. V is cut by 4 bases and J by 5 bases, and the space between the germline ends is 18 bases. The CDR3 runs 15 amino acids, cysteine and phenylalanine included. Left in the record is the CDR3 DNA by itself, 45 bases read in frame from the first base. This clonotype was picked up one time. Its antigen remains unidentified. It has no much larger one-base neighbor in the sample; base qualities were not kept. One read is thin evidence. Blood RNA was extracted from unsorted whole blood with TRIzol reagent; germline DNA came from the DNeasy Blood & Tissue kit. Chronic HBV infection was present in the patients, and the patients were treatment-naive at sampling. Before surgery, 3 to 4.5 milliliters of peripheral blood were collected into K2EDTA tubes. A constant-region primer and ProtoScript II reverse transcriptase were used to reverse-transcribe TCRbeta-specific cDNA from approximately 500 ng total RNA. TCRbeta libraries were built with three nested multiplex PCR rounds, a slightly modified ARM-PCR procedure. Multiplex TRBV1-TRBV30 forward primers and a Cbeta reverse primer were used in the first two PCR rounds, each of which was run for around 9 cycles. A final 25-cycle PCR with Deep VentR polymerase added sample barcodes and Illumina adapters. Before sequencing, amplicons of 200-500 bp were purified from gel using a QIAquick gel extraction kit. An Illumina HiSeq 2500 was used to sequence the TCRbeta amplicons with 250-bp paired-end reads. The original pipeline was this. Quality trimming of reads was performed with Trimmomatic v0.33, and paired reads were merged with FLASH v1.2.11 so that full CDR3 sequences could be recovered. MiGEC v1.2.1b assigned V, D and J germline segments to the rearranged TCRbeta sequences. VDJtools v1.0.0 computed clonotype statistics and Shannon-Wiener diversity indices. Except for diversity analysis, only each sample's 250 most abundant clonotypes were used in subsequent analyses to reduce sampling bias. The public reads were run again by TCRdb, first through fastp at Q25 and then through MiXCR, and only productive beta chains were kept. Rows are unified per CDR3 protein, each entry keeping the most common DNA and genes. In this record, the V and J calls reflect TCRdb's handling and not the investigators' own analysis. The sample table contains about 320,000 distinct CDR3 sequences; only one count was recorded for roughly 60% of them. About 9.4% of the sample comes from the top ten.

The TCR sequence derives from a man aged 35 to 55 with primary liver carcinoma and hepatitis B virus infection. Recombination connected TRBV5-1 to TRBJ2-5; TRBD2 is possibly the D segment (5 matching bases). The sequenced material came from peripheral blood. At the DNA level, the sequence is TGCGCCAGCAGCACGGCGGGTCAGTATACGGAGACCCAGTACTTC. Protein translation: CASSTAGQYTETQYF.